This TCR beta chain comes out of a study of blood T cell repertoires in COVID-19. The CDR3 runs to 14 residues. Trimming left V 0 bases short and J 8 bases short, with 10 bases between. Looked up from germline, CDR1 is MGHRA and CDR2 is YSYEKL. This clone has only a few counts. Participants, about 18 to 89 years old, spanned under 25 US areas. Clinical history as reported by participants underpinned cohort assignment. Either two negative PCRs, clearance, or symptom resolution qualified Cohort 3 donors as recovered. Authors' data handling: Amplifying reference gene primers gave estimates of nucleated cell counts. The method was immunoSEQ multiplex PCR; TCRdb's version includes in-frame clones alone and lacks a portion of them. D and trimming come from the DNA, and the V and J calls and clone size come from that table. The data show more than 350,000 clones, approximately 92% seen once.

Sequencing was carried out using PBMCs or T cells enriched from blood (not recorded which). This TCR came from a man between 18 and 35 years old who had recovered from COVID-19. This chain links TRBV4-1 with TRBJ1-4; D unclear. CDR3 sequence: CASSQERSGEKLFF. The CDR3 nucleotides are TGCGCCAGCAGCCAAGAACGGAGTGGGGAAAAACTGTTTTTT.